Presented here are 2 T cell receptor beta chains from one specimen sequenced in a study of regulatory T cells in long-lasting Graves disease. TCR beta libraries were built with iRepertoire HTBI primers and Arm-PCR of CDR3 regions. TCRdb re-called the multiplex PCR reads through MiXCR, storing one row per CDR3 protein. The sample shows about 660,000 distinct CDR3 sequences, 25% to 35% of them seen only once. Stated time point: persistent/refractory GD, antithyroid drugs over 5 years with positive TRAb. RNA isolated from PBMCs was used to make the TCR library. The source was peripheral blood mononuclear cells (PBMCs), collected when the disease was refractory, from a patient treated with antithyroid drugs. All receptors come from a female donor with Graves disease.

As concerns this clonotype: A much more abundant neighbour one base away suggests this may be a read error. Written as DNA, the CDR3 is TGTGCCAGCAAACGACAGGGGAACACTGAAGCTTTCTTT. As protein: CASKRQGNTEAFF. V gene TRBV11-2 combines with J gene TRBJ1-1; 7 positions match TRBD1. Germline V gives CDR1 SGHAT, CDR2 FQNNGV. This CDR3 has 13 residues. V dropped 7 bases and J dropped 1; count of bases not matched to a gene: 3.

This clonotype was seen only a few times. The genes are TRBV11-2 and TRBJ1-2; perhaps TRBD1 as D (6 bases). The V end lost 5 bases, the J end lost 4 bases, and 17 bases lay between the germline ends. Germline V lookup: CDR1 SGHAT, CDR2 FQNNGV. The CDR3 loop spans 15 amino acids. CDR3 DNA: TGTGCCAGCAGCCAGAGCAGGGGATTCTCCTATGGCTACACCTTC. Amino acids: CASSQSRGFSYGYTF.